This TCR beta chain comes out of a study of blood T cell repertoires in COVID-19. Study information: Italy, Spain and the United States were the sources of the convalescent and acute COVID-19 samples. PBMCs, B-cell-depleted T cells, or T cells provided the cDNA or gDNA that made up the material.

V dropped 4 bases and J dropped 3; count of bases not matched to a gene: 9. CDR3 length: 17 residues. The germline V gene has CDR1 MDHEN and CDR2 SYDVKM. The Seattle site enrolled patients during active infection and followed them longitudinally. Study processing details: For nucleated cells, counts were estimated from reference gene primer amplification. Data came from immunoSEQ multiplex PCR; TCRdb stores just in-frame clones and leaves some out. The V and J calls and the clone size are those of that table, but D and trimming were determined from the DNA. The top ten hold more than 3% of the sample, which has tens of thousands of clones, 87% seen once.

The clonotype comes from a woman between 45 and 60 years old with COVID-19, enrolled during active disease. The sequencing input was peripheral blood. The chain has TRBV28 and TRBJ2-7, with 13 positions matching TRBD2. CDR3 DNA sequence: TGTGCCAGCAGTTCGCCATTCGGACTAGCGGGAGTCTACGAGCAGTACTTC. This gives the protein CASSSPFGLAGVYEQYF.